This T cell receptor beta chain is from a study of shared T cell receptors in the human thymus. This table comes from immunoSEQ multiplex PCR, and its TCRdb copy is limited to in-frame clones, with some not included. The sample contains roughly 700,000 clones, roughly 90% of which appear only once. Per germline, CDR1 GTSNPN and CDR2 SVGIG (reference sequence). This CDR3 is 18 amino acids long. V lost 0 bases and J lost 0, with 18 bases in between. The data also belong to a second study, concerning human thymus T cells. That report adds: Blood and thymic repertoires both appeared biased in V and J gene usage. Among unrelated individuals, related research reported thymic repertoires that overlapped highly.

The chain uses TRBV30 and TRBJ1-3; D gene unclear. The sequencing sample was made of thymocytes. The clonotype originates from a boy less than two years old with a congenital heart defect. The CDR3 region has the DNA TGTGCCTGGAGTGTTAGCCCCCTACCCTCCCTCTCTGGAAACACCATATATTTT. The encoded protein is CAWSVSPLPSLSGNTIYF.